This TCR beta chain derives from a study of T cells in Graves' hyperthyroidism and ophthalmopathy. Background on the study: Peripheral blood was taken when the disease was first diagnosed, before any treatment began.

With 6 bases removed from V and 0 bases from J, the gap between germline ends came to 12 bases. The CDR3 covers 15 residues. CDR1 and CDR2 from the germline V gene are SQVTM and ANQGSEA. Each diagnosis was grounded in clinical symptoms, serum thyroxine and TRAb, thyroid ultrasound, and orbital computed tomography. Researchers amplified the TCR beta CDR3 regions from RNA transcripts. The study used the HTBI primer set for a first-round RT-PCR of the TCR CDR3. TCRdb independently ran MiXCR on the multiplex PCR reads; one entry per CDR3 protein. The data hold hundreds of thousands of distinct CDR3 sequences, with roughly 37% observed a single time.

Sequencing was done on a sample of blood. This receptor was obtained from a young man with Graves' hyperthyroidism. The J gene is TRBJ2-6, the V gene TRBV29-1; either TRBD1 or TRBD2 may fit D (5 bases each). Here the CDR3 DNA reads TGCAGCGTCGGCCGGGACGGCTCTGGGGCCAACGTCCTGACTTTC. As protein: CSVGRDGSGANVLTF.